At least ten counts were recorded for the clone carrying this TCR beta chain. No antigen is known for it. This sample stems from a study of tumor-infiltrating lymphocytes in primary liver carcinoma. At the level of the study: Patients, male and female, were 30 to 69 years old. Tumors measured 4.2 to 10 cm and were stage T1-T3 N0M0. Study-wide results and caveats: Tumors reached a significantly greater top-250-clone fraction than blood did (p = 0.039).

The investigators made TCR beta cDNA from approximately 0.5 ug total RNA, using a constant-region primer. ARM-PCR was slightly modified, and three nested multiplex PCR rounds with it gave rise to the TCR beta libraries. The first two PCR rounds used TRBV1-TRBV30 primers with a Cbeta primer, roughly 10 cycles each. MiXCR, applied by TCRdb to the multiplex PCR reads, yields one record per CDR3 protein. Here the sample spans approximately 74,000 distinct CDR3 sequences, roughly two thirds being singletons. Co-extracting RNA and DNA was done with about 20-34 mg of unsorted bulk tissue as input. Patients were treatment-naive with chronic HBV infection. Trimming cost V 5 bases and J 5 bases; bases outside gene matches: 14. This CDR3 spans 16 amino acids. Germline values: CDR1 MDHEN, CDR2 SYDVKM.

This clonotype originated in a woman aged 55-69 years with primary liver carcinoma and hepatitis B virus infection. The chain links TRBV28 to TRBJ2-7; 8 nucleotides match TRBD1. Sequencing was performed on liver tumor tissue from sampling region 4. Subset noted: tumor region T4, right-lateral pole. CDR3 coding DNA: TGTGCCAGCAGTCCCCCCCCCGGGACAGGTAGAGACGAGCAGTACTTC. Translating it yields CASSPPPGTGRDEQYF.